Following are 12 T cell receptor beta chains from one sample sequenced in a study of OX40 agonist ivuxolimab in advanced cancers. Sequencing was performed with immunoSEQ multiplex PCR; in TCRdb, only in-frame clones are kept and a portion is missing. The repertoire consists of around 35,000 clones, with around 92% occurring once and the leading ten covering roughly a third. The source was CD4+ or CD8+ T cells sorted from blood, collected in a trial of the OX40 agonist ivuxolimab. Receptor source: an adult with an advanced solid tumor such as melanoma, head and neck, liver or kidney cancer.

The chain employs TRBV13 and TRBJ1-1; D gene uncertain. The CDR3 is 16 amino acids. V was cut by 2 bases and J by 1 base, with 14 bases left in between. Per the germline V gene, CDR1 is PRHDT and CDR2 is FYEKMQ (reference sequence). CDR3 bases: TGTGCCAGCAGCTTAACAAGCGAAGTCGGGAACACTGAAGCTTTCTTT. Translated: CASSLTSEVGNTEAFF.

The chain uses TRBV15 and TRBJ2-7; 10 nucleotides match TRBD2. Trimming removed 0 bases from V and 4 bases from J; junction bases left unmatched: 12. Germline-derived CDR1 and CDR2 are LNHNV and YYDKDF (reference sequence). The CDR3 length is 18 residues. CDR3: CATSREFLLAGWAYEQYF. For the CDR3, the DNA is TGTGCCACCAGCAGAGAATTCCTACTAGCGGGATGGGCGTACGAGCAGTACTTC.

This chain joins TRBV6-6 and TRBJ2-1; D uncertain. This CDR3 is built from 13 residues. The ends were cut back, 2 bases at V and 4 bases at J, with 6 bases in the middle. Germline loops: CDR1 MNHNY, CDR2 SVGAGI (reference sequence). CDR3 amino acids: CASSYAQYNEQFF. The CDR3 nucleotides are TGTGCCAGCAGTTACGCCCAGTACAATGAGCAGTTCTTC.

V usage is TRBV6-1 and J usage is TRBJ1-5, with 7 positions matching TRBD1. Germline V lookup: CDR1 MNHNS, CDR2 SASEGT. The trim removed 3 bases at V and 6 bases at J, leaving 11 bases unmatched. The CDR3 runs to 16 residues. The CDR3 sequence is CASSDLWDSQGQPQHF. CDR3 nucleotides: TGTGCCAGCAGTGACCTCTGGGACAGTCAGGGTCAGCCCCAGCATTTT.

This sequence joins TRBV7-9 and TRBJ2-3, with D unresolved. The V end was cut by 5 bases, the J end by 10 bases, with 16 bases between. The CDR3 contains 13 residues. Germline V gene data show CDR1 as SEHNR and CDR2 as FQNEAQ (reference sequence). The CDR3 sequence: CASSPGGPVAQYF. In nucleotides, the CDR3 is TGTGCCAGCAGCCCGGGTGGGCCGGTGGCGCAGTATTTT.

The chain is built from TRBV7-9 and TRBJ2-7; 10 nucleotides agree with TRBD2. The CDR3 spans 16 residues. The germline CDR1 and CDR2 sequences are SEHNR and FQNEAQ (reference sequence). V trimming: 2 bases; J trimming: 2 bases; junction bases outside the gene matches: 6. The CDR3 protein is CASSLKREGPAYEQYF. CDR3 nucleotides: TGTGCCAGCAGCTTAAAGCGGGAGGGCCCCGCCTACGAGCAGTACTTC.

The sample holds a few counts of this clone. The V gene is TRBV7-9, the J gene TRBJ2-1; possible D gene TRBD1, 5 bases. The V end lost 6 bases, the J end lost 12 bases, and 15 bases lay between the germline ends. The CDR3 has 12 residues. CDR1 is SEHNR, CDR2 FQNEAQ, per germline (reference sequence). The DNA for the CDR3 is TGTGCCAGCAGTTTGTCAGGGTCTGGGCAGTTCTTC. Its protein product is CASSLSGSGQFF. The full variable domain, with the rest looked up from reference TRBV7-9 and TRBJ2-1, is DTGVSQNPRHKITKRGQNVTFRCDPISEHNRLYWYRQTLGQGPEFLTYFQNEAQLEKSRLLSDRFSAERPKGSFSTLEIQRTEQGDSAMYLCASSLSGSGQFFGPGTRLTVL.

A word on this clone: A junction end diverges from the germline sequence, so it may reflect a read error. The chain joins TRBV13 to TRBJ2-2, with 11 bases that match TRBD2. Germline V gene lookup returns CDR1 PRHDT and CDR2 FYEKMQ (reference sequence). The CDR3 has 19 amino acids. CDR3 coding DNA: TGTGTCAGCAGCTTAGGCGGACTAGCGGGCCCAGGGGACACCGGGGAGCTGTTTTTT. This codes for CVSSLGGLAGPGDTGELFF.

This chain uses TRBV7-2 with TRBJ2-3; maybe TRBD2 (7 bases). The CDR3 is 20 amino acids. Germline CDR1 SGHTA, CDR2 FQGNSA. V was shortened by 0 bases and J by 2 bases, with 24 bases between the two germline ends. CDR3 protein: CASSLAPAESGAGDTDTQYF. The DNA of the CDR3 is TGTGCCAGCAGCTTAGCCCCAGCGGAGTCGGGGGCGGGGGACACAGATACGCAGTATTTT. Variable domain in full (rest from reference TRBV7-2 and TRBJ2-3): GAGVSQSPSNKVTEKGKDVELRCDPISGHTALYWYRQSLGQGLEFLIYFQGNSAPDKSGLPSDRFSAERTGGSVSTLTIQRTQQEDSAVYLCASSLAPAESGAGDTDTQYFGPGTRLTVL.

This chain uses TRBV5-6 with TRBJ2-7, with 10 bases that match TRBD2. V trimming: 4 bases; J trimming: 0 bases; junction bases outside the gene matches: 10. The CDR3 extends over 17 amino acids. Per germline, CDR1 SGHDT and CDR2 YYEEEE. The CDR3 nucleotides are TGTGCCAGCAGCCCCACACGACGACTAGCGGGCTCCTACGAGCAGTACTTC. Translating it yields CASSPTRRLAGSYEQYF.

The chain uses TRBV14 and TRBJ2-5; D might be TRBD2 (7 bases). Germline V gives CDR1 SGHDN, CDR2 FVKESK. The V and J ends lost 3 bases and 9 bases respectively, with 14 bases between them. The CDR3 consists of 13 residues. The chain's CDR3 is CASSQRGGAAQYF. The CDR3 DNA reads as TGTGCCAGCAGCCAGAGGGGGGGGGCTGCCCAGTACTTC.

The V call is TRBV9, the J call TRBJ2-3; D unresolved. V was pared by 0 bases and J by 6 bases, with 14 bases between. The CDR3 runs 15 residues. Looked up from germline, CDR1 is SGDLS and CDR2 is YYNGEE. The chain's CDR3 is CASSVGAALEDTQYF. The DNA of the CDR3 is TGTGCCAGCAGCGTAGGGGCAGCTCTCGAGGATACGCAGTATTTT.